Reported below is one TCR beta chain. The antigen remains unidentified. These data belong to a study of cytomegalovirus exposure and HLA in healthy donors. Regarding the study as a whole: When presence/absence was analysed, sequencing depth was taken to be roughly uniform across donors. Productive status was seen about 90% or about 30% of the time for most TCR beta V segments in an earlier analysis. Being indistinguishable, some V segments were excluded, TRBV6-2 and TRBV6-3 among them.

Trimming stripped 3 bases from V and 3 bases from J, with 15 bases between. The germline CDR1 and CDR2 sequences are SGDLS and YYNGEE. The CDR3 is 15 residues long. Researchers ran the PCR with 60 Vbeta and 13 Jbeta primers. The assay was immunoSEQ multiplex PCR, and TCRdb's table has in-frame clones only and misses some. In the table there are about 180,000 clones, about 82% of which are singletons. The source is a woman aged 45 to 65 in good health and CMV-seropositive. V gene TRBV9 combines with J gene TRBJ1-2; the D gene is possibly TRBD1 (6 bases). Material for sequencing was PBMCs. CDR3 residues: CASSDHREEDYGYTF. DNA for the CDR3: TGTGCCAGCAGCGATCACAGGGAAGAGGACTATGGCTACACCTTC.